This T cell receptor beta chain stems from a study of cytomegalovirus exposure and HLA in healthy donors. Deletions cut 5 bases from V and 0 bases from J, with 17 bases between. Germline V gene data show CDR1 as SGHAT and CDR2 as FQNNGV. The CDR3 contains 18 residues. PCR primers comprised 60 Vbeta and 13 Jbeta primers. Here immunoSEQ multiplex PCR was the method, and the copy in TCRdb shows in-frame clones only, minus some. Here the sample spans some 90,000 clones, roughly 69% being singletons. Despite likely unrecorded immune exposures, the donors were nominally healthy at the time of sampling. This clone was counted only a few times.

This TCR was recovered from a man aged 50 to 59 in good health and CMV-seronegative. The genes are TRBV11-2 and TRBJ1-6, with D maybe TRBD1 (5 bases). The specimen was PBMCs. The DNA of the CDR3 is TGTGCCAGCAGCGTCGGCCGGGGGGGAAGCTCCTATAATTCACCCCTCCACTTT. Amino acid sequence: CASSVGRGGSSYNSPLHF.